This record looks at one T cell receptor (beta chain) sequence and its context. The sample comes from a study of blood T cell repertoires in COVID-19. Study in general: Sample material is recorded as cDNA or gDNA derived from T cells, B-cell-depleted T cells, or PBMCs.

Per the original data handling: Nucleated cell number was recorded as an estimate derived from reference gene primer amplification. Profiling relied on immunoSEQ multiplex PCR, and the TCRdb table lists in-frame clones only, not all of them. V and J calls and clone size are given by that table; D and trimming were obtained from the DNA. Of 350,000 to 450,000 clones listed, approximately 86% are singletons. This sequence was found in a human donor in a cohort sampled during active COVID-19. The material sequenced was peripheral blood.

Here the CDR3 DNA reads TGTGCCAGCAGCAAAGTTGGGACAGGGGGTCATGAAAAACTGTTTTTT. Its protein is CASSKVGTGGHEKLFF. The chain carries TRBV21-1 and TRBJ1-4; the table calls TRBD1, which could not be checked here. TRBV21-1 is annotated as a pseudogene. The CDR3 spans 16 residues.